This T cell receptor beta chain was profiled in a study of shared clonotypes between healthy human individuals. Study at large: Aged 18 to 49, the donors were a couple of women and a few men.

Germline V gene lookup returns CDR1 SGHAT and CDR2 FQNNGV. With 4 bases removed from V and 3 bases from J, the gap between germline ends came to 4 bases. The CDR3 spans 11 residues. The test was conducted at deep level. Using immunoSEQ multiplex PCR, the repertoire was profiled, and TCRdb retains in-frame clones only, with some absent. The table includes around 600,000 clones, more than 95% detected once. CD45RO negativity and positive selection for CCR7 defined naive CD8 cells, a population that excluded terminally differentiated effector memory CD45RA+ cells. Healthy and HIV-negative, the adult donors had no recent acute infections or vaccinations. About this clone itself: The sample contains more than one DNA sequence encoding this CDR3.

The chain has TRBV11-2 and TRBJ2-7; no firm D call. The receptor was derived from a man aged 30 to 45 in good health. The sequenced sample consisted of naive CD8+ T cells sorted from blood. The CDR3 is CASSSDYEQYF. CDR3 DNA sequence: TGTGCCAGCAGCTCCGACTACGAGCAGTACTTC.